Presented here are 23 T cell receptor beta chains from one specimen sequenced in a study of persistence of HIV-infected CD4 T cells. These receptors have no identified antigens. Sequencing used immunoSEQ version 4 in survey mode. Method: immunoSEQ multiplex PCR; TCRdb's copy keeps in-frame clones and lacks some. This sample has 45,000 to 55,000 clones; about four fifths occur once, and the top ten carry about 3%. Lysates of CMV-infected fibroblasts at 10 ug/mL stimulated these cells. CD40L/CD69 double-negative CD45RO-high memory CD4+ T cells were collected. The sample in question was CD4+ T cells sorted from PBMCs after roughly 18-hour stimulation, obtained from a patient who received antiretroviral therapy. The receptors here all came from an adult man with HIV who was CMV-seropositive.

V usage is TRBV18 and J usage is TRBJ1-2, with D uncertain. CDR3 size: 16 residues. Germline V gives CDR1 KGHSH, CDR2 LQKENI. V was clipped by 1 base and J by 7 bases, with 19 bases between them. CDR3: CASSPQNTAIEGGYTF. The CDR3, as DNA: TGTGCCAGCTCACCACAGAACACAGCCATCGAGGGTGGCTACACCTTC.

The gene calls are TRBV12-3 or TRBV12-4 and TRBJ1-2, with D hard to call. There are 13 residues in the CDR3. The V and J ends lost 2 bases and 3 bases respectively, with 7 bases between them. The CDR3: CASSLRGDYGYTF. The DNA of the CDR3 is TGTGCCAGCAGTTTACGGGGAGACTATGGCTACACCTTC.

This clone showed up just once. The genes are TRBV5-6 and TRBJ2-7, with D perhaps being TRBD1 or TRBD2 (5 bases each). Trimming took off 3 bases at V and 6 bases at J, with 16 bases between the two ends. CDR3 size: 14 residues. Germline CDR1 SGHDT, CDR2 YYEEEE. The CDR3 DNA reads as TGTGCCAGCAGCTCTGGGACGCATTTCACCGAGCAGTACTTC. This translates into CASSSGTHFTEQYF.

The CDR3 nucleotides read TGTGCCATTTCTACCCGGGGGTCTCACACAGATACGCAGTATTTT. It is translated as CAISTRGSHTDTQYF. The V and J genes are TRBV2 and TRBJ2-3, with D tentatively TRBD2 (6 bases). The CDR3 spans 15 residues. Between the trimmed V and J ends, which lost 10 bases and 2 bases, there was a span of 19 bases. Germline loops: CDR1 SNHLY, CDR2 FYNNEI. The variable domain in full, with the rest retrieved from reference TRBV2 and TRBJ2-3, is EPEVTQTPSHQVTQMGQEVILRCVPISNHLYFYWYRQILGQKVEFLVSFYNNEISEKSEIFDDQFSVERPDGSNFTLKIRSTKLEDSAMYFCAISTRGSHTDTQYFGPGTRLTVL.

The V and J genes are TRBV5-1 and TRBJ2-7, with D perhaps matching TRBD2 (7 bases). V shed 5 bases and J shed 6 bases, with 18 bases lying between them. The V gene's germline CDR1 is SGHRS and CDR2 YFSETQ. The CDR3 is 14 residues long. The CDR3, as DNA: TGCGCCAGCAGTTTCGGCGGTGCGGGGGCCGAGCAGTACTTC. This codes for CASSFGGAGAEQYF. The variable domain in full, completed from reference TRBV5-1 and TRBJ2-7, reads KAGVTQTPRYLIKTRGQQVTLSCSPISGHRSVSWYQQTPGQGLQFLFEYFSETQRNKGNFPGRFSGRQFSNSRSEMNVSTLELGDSALYLCASSFGGAGAEQYFGPGTRLTVT.

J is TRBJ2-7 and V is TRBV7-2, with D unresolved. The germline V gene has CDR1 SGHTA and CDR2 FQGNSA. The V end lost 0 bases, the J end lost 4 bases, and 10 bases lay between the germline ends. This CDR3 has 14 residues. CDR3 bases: TGTGCCAGCAGCTTAGCGGGATTAACGTACGAGCAGTACTTC. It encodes CASSLAGLTYEQYF. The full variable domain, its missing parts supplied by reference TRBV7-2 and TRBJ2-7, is GAGVSQSPSNKVTEKGKDVELRCDPISGHTALYWYRQSLGQGLEFLIYFQGNSAPDKSGLPSDRFSAERTGGSVSTLTIQRTQQEDSAVYLCASSLAGLTYEQYFGPGTRLTVT.

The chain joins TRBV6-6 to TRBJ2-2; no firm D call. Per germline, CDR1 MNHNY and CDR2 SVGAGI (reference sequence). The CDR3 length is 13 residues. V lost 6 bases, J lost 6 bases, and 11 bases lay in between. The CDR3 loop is CASSRLESGELFF. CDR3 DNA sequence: TGTGCCAGCAGCCGCCTAGAATCCGGGGAGCTGTTTTTT.

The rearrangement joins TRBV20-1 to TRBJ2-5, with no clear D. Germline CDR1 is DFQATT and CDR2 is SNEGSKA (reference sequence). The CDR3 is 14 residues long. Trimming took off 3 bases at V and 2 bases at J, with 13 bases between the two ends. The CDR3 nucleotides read TGCAGTGCTAGTTCGGACGCCGGACAAGAGACCCAGTACTTC. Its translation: CSASSDAGQETQYF.

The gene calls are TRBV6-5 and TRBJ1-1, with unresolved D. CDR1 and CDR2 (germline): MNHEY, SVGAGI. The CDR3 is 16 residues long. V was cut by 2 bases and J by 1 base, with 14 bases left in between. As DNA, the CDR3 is TGTGCCAGCAGTTACGGCGGAGGATTTACGAACACTGAAGCTTTCTTT. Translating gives CASSYGGGFTNTEAFF.

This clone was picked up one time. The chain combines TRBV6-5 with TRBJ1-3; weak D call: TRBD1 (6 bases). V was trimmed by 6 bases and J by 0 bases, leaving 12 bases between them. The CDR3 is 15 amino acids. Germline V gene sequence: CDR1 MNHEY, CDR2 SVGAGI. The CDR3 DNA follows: TGTGCCAGCAGGCCCGGACAGTTCTCTGGAAACACCATATATTTT. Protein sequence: CASRPGQFSGNTIYF.

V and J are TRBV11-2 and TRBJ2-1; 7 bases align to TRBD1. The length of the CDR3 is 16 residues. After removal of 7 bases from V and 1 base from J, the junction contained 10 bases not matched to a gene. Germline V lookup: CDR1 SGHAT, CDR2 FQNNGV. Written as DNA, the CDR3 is TGTGCCAGCACCCTCACGACCAGGGGGTCCTACAATGAGCAGTTCTTC. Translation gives CASTLTTRGSYNEQFF.

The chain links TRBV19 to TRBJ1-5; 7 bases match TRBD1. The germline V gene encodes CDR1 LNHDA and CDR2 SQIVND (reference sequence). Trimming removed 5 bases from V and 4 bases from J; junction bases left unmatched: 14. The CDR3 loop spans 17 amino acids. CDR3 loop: CASSVRRGGQLNQPQHF. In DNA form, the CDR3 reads TGTGCCAGTAGTGTCCGTCGGGGGGGACAGCTAAATCAGCCCCAGCATTTT.

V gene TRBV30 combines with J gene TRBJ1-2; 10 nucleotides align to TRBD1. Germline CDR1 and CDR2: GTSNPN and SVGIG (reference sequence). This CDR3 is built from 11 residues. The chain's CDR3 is CARGQGYGYTF. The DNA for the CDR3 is TGTGCACGGGGACAGGGGTATGGCTACACCTTC.

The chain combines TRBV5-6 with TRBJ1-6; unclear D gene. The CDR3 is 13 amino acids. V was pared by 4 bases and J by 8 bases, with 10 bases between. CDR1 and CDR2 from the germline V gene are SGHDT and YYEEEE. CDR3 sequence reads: CASSRNDYSPLHF. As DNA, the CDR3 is TGTGCCAGCAGCCGCAACGATTATTCACCCCTCCACTTT.

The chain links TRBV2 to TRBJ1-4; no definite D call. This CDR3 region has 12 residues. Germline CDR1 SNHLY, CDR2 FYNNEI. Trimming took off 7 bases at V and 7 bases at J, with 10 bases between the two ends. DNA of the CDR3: TGTGCCAGCAACAGAAATAGTGAAAAACTGTTTTTT. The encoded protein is CASNRNSEKLFF. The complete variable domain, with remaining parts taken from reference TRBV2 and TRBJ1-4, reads EPEVTQTPSHQVTQMGQEVILRCVPISNHLYFYWYRQILGQKVEFLVSFYNNEISEKSEIFDDQFSVERPDGSNFTLKIRSTKLEDSAMYFCASNRNSEKLFFGSGTQLSVL.

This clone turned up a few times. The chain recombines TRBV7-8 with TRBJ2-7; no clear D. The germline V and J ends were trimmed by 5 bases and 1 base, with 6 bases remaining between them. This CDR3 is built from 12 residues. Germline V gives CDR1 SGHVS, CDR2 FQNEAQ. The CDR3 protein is CASSHGSYEQYF. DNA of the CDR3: TGTGCCAGCAGCCACGGTTCCTACGAGCAGTACTTC.

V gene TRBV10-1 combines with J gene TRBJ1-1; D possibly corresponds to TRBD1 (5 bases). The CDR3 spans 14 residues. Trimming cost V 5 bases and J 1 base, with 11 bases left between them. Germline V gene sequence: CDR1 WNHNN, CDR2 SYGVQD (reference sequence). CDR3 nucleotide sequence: TGCGCCAGCAGTAAGGGACGGTCGAACACTGAAGCTTTCTTT. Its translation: CASSKGRSNTEAFF.

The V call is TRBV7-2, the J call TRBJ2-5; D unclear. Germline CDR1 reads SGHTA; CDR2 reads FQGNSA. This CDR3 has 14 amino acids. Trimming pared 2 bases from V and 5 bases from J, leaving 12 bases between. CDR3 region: CASSLQNFVETQYF. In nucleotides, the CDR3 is TGTGCCAGCAGCTTACAGAATTTTGTGGAGACCCAGTACTTC.

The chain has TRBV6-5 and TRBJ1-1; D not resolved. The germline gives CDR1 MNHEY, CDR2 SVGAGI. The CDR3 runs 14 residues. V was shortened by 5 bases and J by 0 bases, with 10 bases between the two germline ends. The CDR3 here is CASSHGLMNTEAFF. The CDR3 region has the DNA TGTGCCAGCAGTCATGGACTCATGAACACTGAAGCTTTCTTT.

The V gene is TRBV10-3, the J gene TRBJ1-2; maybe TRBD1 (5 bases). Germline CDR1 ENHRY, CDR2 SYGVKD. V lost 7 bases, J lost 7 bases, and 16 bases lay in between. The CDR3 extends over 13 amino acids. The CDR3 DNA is TGTGCCATCACTAACCTCCCCGGGGGTGGCTACACCTTC. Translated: CAITNLPGGGYTF.

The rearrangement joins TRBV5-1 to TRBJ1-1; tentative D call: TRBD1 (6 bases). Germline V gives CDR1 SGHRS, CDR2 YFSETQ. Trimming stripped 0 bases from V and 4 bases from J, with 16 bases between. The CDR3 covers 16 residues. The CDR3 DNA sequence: TGCGCCAGCAGCTTGGCGGCAGGGGCCTTCAGCACTGAAGCTTTCTTT. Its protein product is CASSLAAGAFSTEAFF. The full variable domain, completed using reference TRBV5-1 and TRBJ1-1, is KAGVTQTPRYLIKTRGQQVTLSCSPISGHRSVSWYQQTPGQGLQFLFEYFSETQRNKGNFPGRFSGRQFSNSRSEMNVSTLELGDSALYLCASSLAAGAFSTEAFFGQGTRLTVV.

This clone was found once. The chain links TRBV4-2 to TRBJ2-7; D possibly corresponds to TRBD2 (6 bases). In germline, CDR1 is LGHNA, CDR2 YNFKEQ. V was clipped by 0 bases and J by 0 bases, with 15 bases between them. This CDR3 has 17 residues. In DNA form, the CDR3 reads TGTGCCAGCAGCCAAGATAAAAGCGGGTCATACTCCTACGAGCAGTACTTC. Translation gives CASSQDKSGSYSYEQYF.

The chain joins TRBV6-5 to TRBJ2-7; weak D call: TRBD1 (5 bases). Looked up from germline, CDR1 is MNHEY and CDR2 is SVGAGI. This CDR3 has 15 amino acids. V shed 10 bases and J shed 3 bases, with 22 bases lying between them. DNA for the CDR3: TGTGCCACCCTTGAGGCCAGGGCAAACTACTACGAGCAGTACTTC. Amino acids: CATLEARANYYEQYF.